A selection of T cell receptor beta chains follows, all from one sample in a study of T cell repertoires in ileal Crohn's disease. The method was immunoSEQ multiplex PCR; TCRdb's version includes in-frame clones alone and lacks a portion of them. The sample includes several thousand clones, approximately 79% of them seen just once. Input material: ileal tissue. The source is an adult with Crohn's disease. CDR3s include the opening cysteine and the closing phenylalanine or tryptophan. The order of the fields is clone size, D gene, V gene, J gene, CDR3 protein, CDR3 DNA. The D gene is left open where the match is weak. Clone size is not always given. Where it is, it says once, few, many or a class for expanded clones.

>.|TRBD1|TRBV27|TRBJ2-5
CASSLQGAGETQYF
TGTGCCAGCAGTTTACAGGGGGCGGGGGAGACCCAGTACTTC
>.|.|TRBV6-5|TRBJ2-5
CASRFLLGNAETQYF
TGTGCCAGCAGGTTTTTACTAGGGAACGCGGAGACCCAGTACTTC
>.|.|TRBV13|TRBJ1-2
CASSLLGGWGYTF
TGTGCCAGCAGCTTATTAGGGGGTTGGGGCTACACCTTC
>.|TRBD1|TRBV6-6|TRBJ2-7
CASNPGQGGYEQYF
TGTGCCAGCAACCCGGGACAGGGGGGCTACGAGCAGTACTTC
>.|TRBD1|TRBV5-1|TRBJ1-2
CASSRRQGSRYTF
TGCGCCAGCAGCAGACGACAGGGTTCTCGCTACACCTTC
>.|.|TRBV11-2|TRBJ2-5
CASSPGYMQYF
TGTGCCAGCAGCCCAGGCTATATGCAGTACTTC
>.|.|TRBV6-5|TRBJ2-7
CASSYGQSYEQYF
TGTGCCAGCAGTTACGGACAGTCCTACGAGCAGTACTTC
>.|.|TRBV19|TRBJ2-5
CASSINSRQETQYF
TGTGCCAGTAGTATTAACTCGAGACAAGAGACCCAGTACTTC
>.|.|TRBV4-2|TRBJ2-7
CASSQLGEQYF
TGTGCCAGCAGCCAACTAGGCGAGCAGTACTTC
>.|.|TRBV15|TRBJ2-7
CATSRDVPLEQYF
TGTGCCACCAGCAGAGACGTCCCTCTCGAGCAGTACTTC
>.|TRBD2|TRBV5-6|TRBJ2-7
CASSLRAGTLEQYF
TGTGCCAGCAGCTTGCGAGCGGGGACCCTCGAGCAGTACTTC
>.|.|TRBV5-1|TRBJ1-1
CASSWLVGADTEAFF
TGCGCCAGCAGCTGGCTCGTGGGGGCGGACACTGAAGCTTTCTTT
>.|TRBD1|TRBV19|TRBJ1-1
CASGGRGLVTEAFF
TGTGCCAGCGGAGGAAGGGGGCTAGTCACTGAAGCTTTCTTT
>.|TRBD1|TRBV5-6|TRBJ2-7
CASSRTGYSYEQYF
TGTGCCAGCAGCCGGACAGGATACTCCTACGAGCAGTACTTC
>large|.|TRBV19|TRBJ2-7
CASSPRLGTYEQYF
TGTGCCAGTAGTCCTCGACTAGGAACCTACGAGCAGTACTTC
>.|TRBD1|TRBV5-6|TRBJ1-1
CASSLGDTGVDTEAFF
TGTGCCAGCAGCTTAGGGGATACAGGGGTTGACACTGAAGCTTTCTTT
>few|TRBD1|TRBV11-2|TRBJ2-4
CASSLVGTGAKNIQYF
TGTGCCAGCAGCTTAGTTGGGACAGGGGCCAAAAACATTCAGTACTTC
>once|TRBD2|TRBV6-5|TRBJ2-7
CASGNSGSPYEQYF
TGTGCCAGCGGAAATAGCGGGAGTCCCTACGAGCAGTACTTC
>.|.|TRBV7-3|TRBJ2-5
CASSLAAGYGETQYF
TGTGCCAGCAGCTTAGCAGCGGGCTACGGAGAGACCCAGTACTTC
>.|TRBD1|TRBV10-3|TRBJ1-1
CAIRGQRNTEAFF
TGTGCCATCAGGGGACAGAGGAACACTGAAGCTTTCTTT
>.|.|TRBV14|TRBJ2-7
CASSQPSWAYYEQYF
TGTGCCAGCAGCCAACCCAGCTGGGCCTACTACGAGCAGTACTTC
>.|TRBD1|TRBV18|TRBJ1-6
CASSPRLPSQGAESPLHF
TGTGCCAGCTCACCCCGCTTGCCATCACAGGGGGCAGAATCACCCCTCCACTTT
>.|.|TRBV5-1|TRBJ2-7
CASSSHYEQYF
TGCGCCAGCAGCTCCCACTACGAGCAGTACTTC
>few|.|TRBV9|TRBJ2-3
CASSGPVQRGTDTQYF
TGTGCCAGCAGCGGGCCCGTCCAGCGGGGCACAGATACGCAGTATTTT